The rows below give T cell receptor beta chains drawn from one sample of a study of T cells in Graves' hyperthyroidism and ophthalmopathy. MiXCR was run by TCRdb on the multiplex PCR reads, yielding one entry per CDR3 protein. The sample holds about 380,000 distinct CDR3 sequences; approximately 17% are singletons and the top ten take around 40%. The sequenced sample was blood. The receptors originated from a man aged 18 to 35 with Graves' ophthalmopathy. Each CDR3 is given with its conserved first and last residue. A D gene is named only where the DNA matches it firmly. Size tells how often a clone was seen (once, few, many) or the class of an expanded clone, and some rows leave it out.

d_gene,j_gene,v_gene,abundance,CDR3aa,CDR3nt
-,TRBJ2-2,TRBV20-1,-,CSASSVGRNTGELFF,TGCAGTGCTAGTAGTGTGGGTCGGAACACCGGGGAGCTGTTTTTT
-,TRBJ2-3,TRBV9,few,CASSVTGISTDTQYF,TGTGCCAGCAGCGTAACGGGAATTAGCACAGATACGCAGTATTTT
-,TRBJ1-2,TRBV19,-,CASSSRTTGYTF,TGTGCCAGTAGTAGTAGGACAACTGGCTACACCTTC
-,TRBJ2-5,TRBV3-1,-,CASSQAEETQYF,TGTGCCAGCAGCCAAGCCGAAGAGACCCAGTACTTC
-,TRBJ1-1,TRBV7-9,once,CASSERDGEMNTEAFF,TGTGCCAGCAGCGAACGGGATGGGGAGATGAACACTGAAGCTTTCTTT
-,TRBJ1-1,TRBV7-6,many,CASSLGANMNTEAFF,TGTGCCAGCAGCTTGGGAGCCAACATGAACACTGAAGCTTTCTTT
TRBD1,TRBJ2-2,TRBV6-1,-,CAGRDRGNTGELFF,TGTGCCGGCCGGGACAGGGGTAACACCGGGGAGCTGTTTTTT
-,TRBJ1-3,TRBV9,-,CASSTRQAPGNTIYF,TGTGCCAGCAGCACCCGACAGGCCCCTGGAAACACCATATATTTT
-,TRBJ1-2,TRBV12-3/TRBV12-4,many,CASSRGTDYGYTF,TGTGCCAGCAGCCGCGGGACCGACTATGGCTACACCTTC
TRBD2,TRBJ2-1,TRBV5-1,-,CASRTTMSGGNEQFF,TGCGCCAGCCGGACCACTATGAGCGGGGGCAATGAGCAGTTCTTC
-,TRBJ1-2,TRBV20-1,many,CSARDLGPGGYTF,TGCAGTGCTAGAGATCTCGGGCCAGGTGGCTACACCTTC
-,TRBJ2-1,TRBV7-8,many,CASSLRSEQFF,TGTGCCAGCAGCTTAAGATCCGAGCAGTTCTTC
-,TRBJ2-1,TRBV5-1,-,CASSLEGGGYNEQFF,TGCGCCAGCAGCTTGGAAGGGGGGGGTTACAATGAGCAGTTCTTC
-,TRBJ1-2,TRBV20-1,many,CSGSSNYGYTF,TGCAGTGGGAGCTCTAACTATGGCTACACCTTC
TRBD2,TRBJ2-5,TRBV7-9,many,CASSDSGTSGGKTQYF,TGTGCCAGCAGCGATTCCGGGACTAGCGGGGGAAAGACCCAGTACTTC
TRBD1,TRBJ1-2,TRBV2,many,CASIVGQAGGYTF,TGTGCCAGCATCGTGGGACAGGCGGGGGGCTACACCTTC
TRBD1,TRBJ1-1,TRBV9,-,CASSVGTGDEAFF,TGTGCCAGCAGCGTAGGGACAGGTGATGAAGCTTTCTTT
-,TRBJ2-7,TRBV24-1,-,CATSPRGNGYEQYF,TGTGCCACCAGTCCTAGGGGAAACGGCTACGAGCAGTACTTC
-,TRBJ2-7,TRBV6-2/TRBV6-3,-,CASISPKSYEQYF,TGTGCCAGCATCTCCCCCAAATCCTACGAGCAGTACTTC
TRBD1,TRBJ1-4,TRBV15,-,CATSGDRGPREKLFF,TGTGCCACCAGCGGGGACAGGGGCCCCAGGGAAAAACTGTTTTTT
-,TRBJ1-5,TRBV28,few,CASSPYDRSNQPQHF,TGTGCCAGCAGCCCATACGACAGATCCAATCAGCCCCAGCATTTT
-,TRBJ1-1,TRBV10-3,many,CAISDAGGNTEAFF,TGTGCCATCAGTGACGCGGGTGGGAACACTGAAGCTTTCTTT
-,TRBJ2-3,TRBV2,many,CASSTPGLSTDTQYF,TGTGCCAGCAGTACCCCGGGACTCAGCACAGATACGCAGTATTTT
TRBD2,TRBJ2-1,TRBV24-1,many,CATSDPGTSGNEQFF,TGTGCCACCAGTGACCCCGGGACTAGTGGGAATGAGCAGTTCTTC
TRBD1,TRBJ2-1,TRBV7-8,once,CASSTQTGEWSRNEQFF,TGTGCCAGCAGCACACAAACAGGGGAATGGTCGAGGAATGAGCAGTTCTTC
-,TRBJ2-1,TRBV27,-,CASSQGGGGRGEQFF,TGTGCCAGCAGCCAAGGGGGCGGGGGGAGGGGTGAGCAGTTCTTC
-,TRBJ1-2,TRBV19,few,CASSPETGFSYGYTF,TGTGCCAGTAGTCCAGAGACAGGATTCTCCTATGGCTACACCTTC
-,TRBJ2-5,TRBV7-9,-,CASSLGGLQETQYF,TGTGCCAGCAGCTTAGGAGGGCTCCAAGAGACCCAGTACTTC
-,TRBJ2-1,TRBV12-3/TRBV12-4,-,CAGSMGGFDEQFF,TGTGCCGGCAGCATGGGCGGATTCGATGAGCAGTTCTTC
TRBD1,TRBJ1-2,TRBV13,-,CASTGGNRGAYGYTF,TGTGCCAGCACGGGGGGGAACAGGGGGGCCTATGGCTACACCTTC
TRBD2,TRBJ2-1,TRBV2,many,CASSLASGGSNEQFF,TGTGCCAGCAGTTTAGCCAGCGGGGGGTCCAATGAGCAGTTCTTC
TRBD2,TRBJ2-1,TRBV9,-,CASSVSGEHNEQFF,TGTGCCAGCAGCGTTAGCGGGGAGCACAATGAGCAGTTCTTC
-,TRBJ1-6,TRBV19,few,CASSIGTGQLALHF,TGTGCCAGTAGTATAGGAACAGGGCAGCTAGCCCTCCACTTT
-,TRBJ1-6,TRBV19,-,CASRRTEVGNSPLHF,TGTGCCAGTAGAAGGACAGAGGTCGGTAATTCACCCCTCCACTTT
-,TRBJ1-2,TRBV13,-,CASSLNKGNYGYTF,TGTGCCAGCAGCCTCAACAAGGGTAACTATGGCTACACCTTC
-,TRBJ1-1,TRBV29-1,-,CSVEGVGGARTEAFF,TGCAGCGTTGAAGGGGTGGGGGGGGCGCGCACTGAAGCTTTCTTT
-,TRBJ2-7,TRBV28,many,CASSSPQRVGGEQYF,TGTGCCAGCAGTTCGCCTCAAAGGGTCGGTGGCGAGCAGTACTTC
TRBD1,TRBJ2-2,TRBV7-6,-,CASSLGTDYTGELFF,TGTGCCAGCAGCTTGGGGACAGATTACACCGGGGAGCTGTTTTTT
TRBD2,TRBJ2-3,TRBV29-1,few,CSVDMRESTDTQYF,TGCAGCGTTGATATGCGGGAGAGCACAGATACGCAGTATTTT
TRBD1,TRBJ2-5,TRBV30,-,CAWSPLDRAREQYF,TGTGCCTGGAGTCCCCTGGACAGGGCTAGAGAGCAGTACTTC
-,TRBJ1-1,TRBV2,many,CASGRDDGTEAFF,TGTGCCAGTGGTCGCGATGATGGCACTGAAGCTTTCTTT
TRBD1,TRBJ1-6,TRBV13,many,CASSFGTGGSPLHF,TGTGCCAGCAGCTTTGGGACAGGAGGATCACCCCTCCACTTT
-,TRBJ2-3,TRBV7-2,once,CASREVGDTQYF,TGTGCCAGCAGGGAGGTCGGAGATACGCAGTATTTT